The present TCR beta chain was sequenced within a study of neurological immune-mediated disorders. This CDR3 is built from 15 residues. V gave up 0 bases and J gave up 6 bases, with 9 bases separating them. CDR1 and CDR2 from the germline V gene are LGHNA and YNFKEQ. Using its own MiXCR run on the 5' RACE reads, TCRdb lists one record per CDR3 protein. Of 87,000 or so distinct CDR3 sequences listed, 3% to 4% are singletons. This clonotype was detected many times. This chain links TRBV4-2 with TRBJ1-6; no definite D call. Sequenced sample: PBMCs. The receptor's source is a woman between 50 and 59 years old with multiple sclerosis. The CDR3 loop is CASSQEGAPNSPLHF. The CDR3 nucleotides read TGTGCCAGCAGCCAAGAGGGTGCACCTAATTCACCCCTCCACTTT.